These 9 T cell receptor beta chains originate from one sample sequenced in a study of shared clonotypes between healthy human individuals. The method was immunoSEQ multiplex PCR; TCRdb's version includes in-frame clones alone and lacks a portion of them. The data show fewer than 3 million clones, about 90% seen once. The sequencing input was naive CD4+ T cells from PBMCs. Subset meaning: CD45RA+ positively selected. Every receptor here comes from a man aged 18-30 years in good health. Some clones in this sample may be carry-over from other donors' samples.

The gene calls are TRBV28 and TRBJ2-7; 13 nucleotides line up with TRBD2. J was trimmed by 7 bases and V by 3 bases; bases with no gene match: 9. The CDR3 is 16 residues long. Germline V gene sequence: CDR1 MDHEN, CDR2 SYDVKM. CDR3 protein: CASSLSTGTSGAEQYF. The CDR3, as DNA: TGTGCCAGCAGTTTGTCCACCGGGACTAGCGGGGCTGAGCAGTACTTC.

J is TRBJ2-2 and V is TRBV15, with D possibly being TRBD1 (5 bases). Trimming shortened V by 5 bases and J by 4 bases, and 14 bases separated the two germline ends. This CDR3 contains 15 residues. The germline V gene has CDR1 LNHNV and CDR2 YYDKDF (reference sequence). CDR3 loop: CATSLRMGPTGELFF. For the CDR3, the DNA is TGTGCCACCAGCTTACGGATGGGGCCCACCGGGGAGCTGTTTTTT.

The chain recombines TRBV7-2 with TRBJ2-7, with a tentative D call TRBD2 (5 bases). The CDR3 spans 14 residues. Germline V CDR1 and CDR2: SGHTA, FQGNSA. V lost 2 bases, J lost 3 bases, and 11 bases lay in between. The CDR3 DNA follows: TGTGCCAGCAGCTTAATGACCCGGGACTACGAGCAGTACTTC. It codes for CASSLMTRDYEQYF.

This chain joins TRBV6-5 and TRBJ2-2; D is tentatively TRBD1 or TRBD2 (6 bases each). CDR1 and CDR2 from the germline V gene are MNHEY and SVGAGI. Deletions cut 4 bases from V and 4 bases from J, with 13 bases between. CDR3 length: 15 amino acids. CDR3 bases: TGTGCCAGCAGTTTTACAGGGAGGATCACCGGGGAGCTGTTTTTT. Translation: CASSFTGRITGELFF.

The genes are TRBV28 and TRBJ1-3, with TRBD1 matching 10 bases. J was trimmed by 0 bases and V by 3 bases; bases with no gene match: 5. The germline CDR1 and CDR2 sequences are MDHEN and SYDVKM. The CDR3 length is 17 residues. As DNA, the CDR3 is TGTGCCAGCAGTTTTGTGGGACAGGGGTTCTCTGGAAACACCATATATTTT. The encoded protein is CASSFVGQGFSGNTIYF.

Of note for this clone: Other DNA sequences within the sample encode an identical CDR3. V gene TRBV4-1 combines with J gene TRBJ2-1, with 12 bases fitting TRBD2. This CDR3 has 15 residues. The J segment lost 2 bases and the V segment lost 5 bases, leaving 1 base of the junction unmatched. CDR1 and CDR2 from the germline V gene are MGHRA and YSYEKL. The CDR3 here is CASSRLAGAYNEQFF. CDR3 DNA sequence: TGCGCCAGCAGCAGACTAGCGGGAGCCTACAATGAGCAGTTCTTC.

A single count supports this clone. This chain connects TRBV4-1 to TRBJ2-1, with 14 positions matching TRBD2. The CDR3 runs to 15 residues. V lost 5 bases, J lost 9 bases, and 6 bases stayed unmatched. The germline V gene encodes CDR1 MGHRA and CDR2 YSYEKL. DNA for the CDR3: TGCGCCAGCAGCTACCTGGGACTAGCGGGAGTTGAGCAGTTCTTC. It encodes CASSYLGLAGVEQFF.

This chain links TRBV4-3 with TRBJ2-1; TRBD2 matches 7 bases. The CDR3 sequence is 18 residues long. The V and J ends lost 0 bases and 8 bases, in that order; junction bases with no gene match: 16. Germline loops: CDR1 LGHNA, CDR2 YSLEER. This CDR3 reads CASSQDFLLSLAGYEQFF. The CDR3 bases are TGCGCCAGCAGCCAAGATTTCCTCCTATCTTTAGCGGGCTATGAGCAGTTCTTC.

J is TRBJ1-3 and V is TRBV28; the D gene is possibly TRBD1 (5 bases). Germline V gene data show CDR1 as MDHEN and CDR2 as SYDVKM. V was trimmed by 7 bases and J by 0 bases, leaving 10 bases between them. This CDR3 contains 14 residues. In DNA, the CDR3 is TGTGCCAGCAAACTCACAGGCTCTGGAAACACCATATATTTT. Encoded protein: CASKLTGSGNTIYF.